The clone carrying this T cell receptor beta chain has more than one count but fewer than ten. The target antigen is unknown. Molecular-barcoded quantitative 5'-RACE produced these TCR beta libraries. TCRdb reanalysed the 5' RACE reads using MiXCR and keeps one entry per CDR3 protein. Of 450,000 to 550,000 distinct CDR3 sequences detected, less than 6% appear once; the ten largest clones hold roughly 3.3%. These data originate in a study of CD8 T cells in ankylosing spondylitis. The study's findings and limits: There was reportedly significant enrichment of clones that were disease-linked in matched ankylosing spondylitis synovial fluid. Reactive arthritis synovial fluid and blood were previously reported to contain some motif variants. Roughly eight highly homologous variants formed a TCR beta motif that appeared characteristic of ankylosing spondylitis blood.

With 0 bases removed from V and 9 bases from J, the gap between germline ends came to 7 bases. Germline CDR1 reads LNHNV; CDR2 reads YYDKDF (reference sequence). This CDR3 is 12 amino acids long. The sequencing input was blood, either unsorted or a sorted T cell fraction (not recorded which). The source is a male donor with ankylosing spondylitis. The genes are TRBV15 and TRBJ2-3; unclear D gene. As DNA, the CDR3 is TGTGCCACCAGCAGAGAAAGCCCCACGCAGTATTTT. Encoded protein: CATSRESPTQYF. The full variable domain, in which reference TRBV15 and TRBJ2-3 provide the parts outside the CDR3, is DAMVIQNPRYQVTQFGKPVTLSCSQTLNHNVMYWYQQKSSQAPKLLFHYYDKDFNNEADTPDNFQSRRPNTSFCFLDIRSPGLGDTAMYLCATSRESPTQYFGPGTRLTVL.